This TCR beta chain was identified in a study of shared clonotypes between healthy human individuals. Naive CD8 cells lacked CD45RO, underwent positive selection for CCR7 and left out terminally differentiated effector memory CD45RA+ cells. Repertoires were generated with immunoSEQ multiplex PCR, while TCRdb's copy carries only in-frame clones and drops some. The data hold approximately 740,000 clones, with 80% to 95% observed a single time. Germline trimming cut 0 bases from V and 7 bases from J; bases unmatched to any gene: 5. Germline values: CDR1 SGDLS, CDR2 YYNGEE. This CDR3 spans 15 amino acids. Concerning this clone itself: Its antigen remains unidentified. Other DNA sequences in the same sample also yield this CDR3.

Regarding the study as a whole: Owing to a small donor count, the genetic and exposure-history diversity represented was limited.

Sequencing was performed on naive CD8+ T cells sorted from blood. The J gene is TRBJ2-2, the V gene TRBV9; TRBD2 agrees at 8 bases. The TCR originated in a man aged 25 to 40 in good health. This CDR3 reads CASSVAGGPGGELFF. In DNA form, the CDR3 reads TGTGCCAGCAGCGTAGCGGGAGGGCCTGGCGGGGAGCTGTTTTTT.